This T cell receptor (beta chain) came from a study of identical twins. Whole-study results and caveats: Within beta out-of-frame sequences, the excess sharing observed between twins was weaker. Diverse VJ usage suggested most zero-insertion clonotypes were not invariant T cells. Alpha sequences that were out-of-frame and twin-shared showed an excess of low generation probability.

After template switching added a universal primer site, the resulting cDNA carried unique molecular identifiers. TCRdb fed the 5' RACE reads into MiXCR, producing one record per CDR3 protein. This repertoire shows some 250,000 distinct CDR3 sequences, about 13% found once; its top ten account for about 4.1%. A remark on this clonotype: Its target is unknown.

Separately, the same data were catalogued under a study of yellow fever vaccine responses in identical twins.

Sequencing input: memory (CD45RO+) T cells sorted from blood. This sequence originates from a woman aged 18-29 years in good health.

The CDR3 spells CATFDFFGGVTSGRPYTGELFF. CDR3 sequence (DNA): TGTGCGACCTTTGATTTTTTTGGCGGAGTGACTAGCGGGAGGCCCTACACCGGGGAGCTGTTTTTT. The chain joins TRBV24-1 to TRBJ2-2; 13 bases agree with TRBD2. The CDR3 covers 22 residues. Germline lookup yields CDR1 KGHDR and CDR2 SFDVKD.